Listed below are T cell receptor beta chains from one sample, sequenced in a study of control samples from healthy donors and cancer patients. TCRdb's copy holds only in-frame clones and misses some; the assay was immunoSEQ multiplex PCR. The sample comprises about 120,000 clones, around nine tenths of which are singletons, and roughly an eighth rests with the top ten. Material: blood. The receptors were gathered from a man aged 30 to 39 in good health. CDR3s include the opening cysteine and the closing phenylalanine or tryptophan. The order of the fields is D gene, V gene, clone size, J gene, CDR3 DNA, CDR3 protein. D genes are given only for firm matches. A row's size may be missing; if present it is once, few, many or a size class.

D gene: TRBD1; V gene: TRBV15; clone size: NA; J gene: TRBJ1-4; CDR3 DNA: TGTGCCACCAGCAGAGATAGGACAGGGGTTCGGACTAATGAAAAACTGTTTTTT; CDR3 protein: CATSRDRTGVRTNEKLFF
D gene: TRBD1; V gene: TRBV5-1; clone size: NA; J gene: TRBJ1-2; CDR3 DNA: TGCGCCAGCAGCCGTACAGGGGACCCTATTAACTATGGCTACACCTTC; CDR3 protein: CASSRTGDPINYGYTF
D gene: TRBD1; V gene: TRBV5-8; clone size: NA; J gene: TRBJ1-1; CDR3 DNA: TGTGCCAGCACCATGACAGGGCAGAACACTGAAGCTTTCTTT; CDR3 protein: CASTMTGQNTEAFF
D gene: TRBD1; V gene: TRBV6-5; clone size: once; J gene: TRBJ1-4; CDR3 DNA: TGTGCCAGCACAGACAGGGCAGGGGCTGAAAAACTGTTTTTT; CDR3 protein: CASTDRAGAEKLFF
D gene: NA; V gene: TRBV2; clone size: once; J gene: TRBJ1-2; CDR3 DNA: TGTGCCAGCAGTGAGCAAGCTAACTATGGCTACACCTTC; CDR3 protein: CASSEQANYGYTF
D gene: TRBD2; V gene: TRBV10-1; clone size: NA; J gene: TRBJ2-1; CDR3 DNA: TGCGCCAGCAGTGAAAAGCGGGGGGACGTATACAATGAGCAGTTCTTC; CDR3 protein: CASSEKRGDVYNEQFF
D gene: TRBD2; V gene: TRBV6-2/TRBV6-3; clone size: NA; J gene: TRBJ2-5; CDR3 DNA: TGTGCCAGCAGACCTAGCGGGGCCCAAGAGACCCAGTACTTC; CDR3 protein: CASRPSGAQETQYF
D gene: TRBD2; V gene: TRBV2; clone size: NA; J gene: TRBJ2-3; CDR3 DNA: TGTGCCAGCAGTCCCCGACTAGCTCCCACAGATACGCAGTATTTT; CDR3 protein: CASSPRLAPTDTQYF
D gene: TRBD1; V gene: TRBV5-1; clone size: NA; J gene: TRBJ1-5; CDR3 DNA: TGCGCCAGCAGCTTGGATGGGACAGGGGGCGGCCAGCCCCAGCATTTT; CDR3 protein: CASSLDGTGGGQPQHF
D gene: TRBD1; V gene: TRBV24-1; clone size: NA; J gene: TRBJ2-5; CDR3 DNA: TGTGCCACCAGTGATCGCCGAGAGACAGGGTCATGGGAGACCCAGTACTTC; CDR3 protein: CATSDRRETGSWETQYF
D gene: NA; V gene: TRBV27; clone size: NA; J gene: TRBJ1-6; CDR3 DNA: TGTGCCAGCAGTTTAGGGCAGGGGCGCCAGGGTAATTCACCCCTCCACTTT; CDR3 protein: CASSLGQGRQGNSPLHF
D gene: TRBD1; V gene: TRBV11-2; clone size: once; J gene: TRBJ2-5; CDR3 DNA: TGTGCCAGCAGCCCCCCCGGGACAGGGGGGCAAGAGACCCAGTACTTC; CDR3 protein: CASSPPGTGGQETQYF
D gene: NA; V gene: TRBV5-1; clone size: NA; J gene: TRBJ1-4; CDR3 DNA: TGCGCCAGCAGCCTGGGAGGCCAAAGAAATGAAAAACTGTTTTTT; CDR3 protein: CASSLGGQRNEKLFF
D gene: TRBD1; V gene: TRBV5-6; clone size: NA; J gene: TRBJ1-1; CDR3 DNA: TGTGCCAGCAGCGCGGGCCCCGCAGGGGGACATTCTGAAGCTTTCTTT; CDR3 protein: CASSAGPAGGHSEAFF
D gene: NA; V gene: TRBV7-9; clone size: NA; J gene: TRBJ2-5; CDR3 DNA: TGTGCCGGCCACGAAGGAGGCGGGGAGACCCAGTACTTC; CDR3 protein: CAGHEGGGETQYF
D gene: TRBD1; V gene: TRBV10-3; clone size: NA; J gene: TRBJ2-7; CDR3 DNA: TGTGCCATCAGTGAGTTACAGGGGGCCAACGAGCAGTACTTC; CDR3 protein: CAISELQGANEQYF
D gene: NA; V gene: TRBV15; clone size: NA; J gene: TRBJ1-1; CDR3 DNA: TGTGCCACCAGCAGAGATTTCGTAGCCGAAGCTTTCTTT; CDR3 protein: CATSRDFVAEAFF
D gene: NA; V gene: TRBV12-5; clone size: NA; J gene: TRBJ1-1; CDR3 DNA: TGTGCTAGTGCCTTTACAACCGGGACGGATATGAACACTGAAGCTTTCTTT; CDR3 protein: CASAFTTGTDMNTEAFF
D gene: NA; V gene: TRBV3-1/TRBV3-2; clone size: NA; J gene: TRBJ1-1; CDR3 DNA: TGTGCCAGCAGCCCTCAGGCAGGAAACACTGAAGCTTTCTTT; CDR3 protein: CASSPQAGNTEAFF
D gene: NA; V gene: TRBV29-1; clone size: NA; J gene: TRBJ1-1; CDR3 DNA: TGCAGCGTTGTCGTAGGGATGAACACTGAAGCTTTCTTT; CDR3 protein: CSVVVGMNTEAFF
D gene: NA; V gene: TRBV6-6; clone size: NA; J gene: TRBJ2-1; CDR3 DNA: TGTGCCAGCAGTTACCTAGGGGGTGAGCAGTTCTTC; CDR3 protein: CASSYLGGEQFF
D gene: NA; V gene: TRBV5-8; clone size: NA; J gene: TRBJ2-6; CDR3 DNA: TGTGCCAGCAGCACCGGTAAGACCTCGGGGGCCAACGTCCTGACTTTC; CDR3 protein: CASSTGKTSGANVLTF
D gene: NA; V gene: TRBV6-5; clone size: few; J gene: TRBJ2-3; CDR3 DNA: TGTGCCAGCAGTTTCGGTCTGGGTCTCGCAGATACGCAGTATTTT; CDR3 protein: CASSFGLGLADTQYF
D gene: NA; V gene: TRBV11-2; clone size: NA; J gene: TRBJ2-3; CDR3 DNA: TGTGCCAGCAGCTTAGATCGGGGGGATACGCAGTATTTT; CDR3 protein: CASSLDRGDTQYF
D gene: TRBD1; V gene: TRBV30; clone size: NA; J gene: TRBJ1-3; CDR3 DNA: TGTGCCTGGAGTAGGGGGACAGGGGGCTCTGGAAACACCATATATTTT; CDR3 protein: CAWSRGTGGSGNTIYF
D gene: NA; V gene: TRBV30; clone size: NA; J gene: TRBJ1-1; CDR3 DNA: TGTGCCTGGAGTGTACCCGGCGTTAAAGCTTTCTTT; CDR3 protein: CAWSVPGVKAFF